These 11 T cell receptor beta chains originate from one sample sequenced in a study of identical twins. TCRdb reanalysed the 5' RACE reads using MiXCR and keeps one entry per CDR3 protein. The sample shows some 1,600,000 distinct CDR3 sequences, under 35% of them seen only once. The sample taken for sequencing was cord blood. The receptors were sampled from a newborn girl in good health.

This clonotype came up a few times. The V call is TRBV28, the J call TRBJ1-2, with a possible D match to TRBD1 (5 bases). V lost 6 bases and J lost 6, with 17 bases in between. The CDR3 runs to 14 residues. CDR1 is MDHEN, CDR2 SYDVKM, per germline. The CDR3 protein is CASRGAGGVDGYTF. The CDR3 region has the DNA TGTGCCAGCAGGGGCGCGGGGGGAGTGGATGGCTACACCTTC.

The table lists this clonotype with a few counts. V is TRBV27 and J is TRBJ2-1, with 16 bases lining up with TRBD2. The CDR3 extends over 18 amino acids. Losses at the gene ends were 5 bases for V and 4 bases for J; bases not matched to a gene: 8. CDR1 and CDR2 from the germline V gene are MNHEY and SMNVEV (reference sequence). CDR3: CASSPGTSGGAGYNEQFF. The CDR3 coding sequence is TGTGCCAGCAGTCCCGGGACTAGCGGGGGGGCGGGTTACAATGAGCAGTTCTTC.

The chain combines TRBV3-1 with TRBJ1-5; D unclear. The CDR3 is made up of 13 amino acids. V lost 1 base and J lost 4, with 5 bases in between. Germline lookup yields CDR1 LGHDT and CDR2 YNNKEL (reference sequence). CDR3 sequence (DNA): TGTGCCAGCAGCCAAGTTGCTAATCAGCCCCAGCATTTT. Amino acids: CASSQVANQPQHF.

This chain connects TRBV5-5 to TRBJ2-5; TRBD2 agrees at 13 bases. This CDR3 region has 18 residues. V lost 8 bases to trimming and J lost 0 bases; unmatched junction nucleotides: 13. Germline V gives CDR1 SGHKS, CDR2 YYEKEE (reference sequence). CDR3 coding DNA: TGTGCCAGTAAGACTAGCGGGGGGTCACCACCGTACCAAGAGACCCAGTACTTC. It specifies CASKTSGGSPPYQETQYF. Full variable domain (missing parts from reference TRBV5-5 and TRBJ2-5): DAGVTQSPTHLIKTRGQQVTLRCSPISGHKSVSWYQQVLGQGPQFIFQYYEKEERGRGNFPDRFSARQFPNYSSELNVNALLLGDSALYLCASKTSGGSPPYQETQYFGPGTRLLVL.

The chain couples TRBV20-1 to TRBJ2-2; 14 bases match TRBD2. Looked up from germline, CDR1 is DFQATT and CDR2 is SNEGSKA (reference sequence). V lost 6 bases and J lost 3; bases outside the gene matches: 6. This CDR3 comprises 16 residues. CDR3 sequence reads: CSARTSGRIDTGELFF. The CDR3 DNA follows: TGCAGTGCGAGGACTAGCGGGAGGATAGACACCGGGGAGCTGTTTTTT.

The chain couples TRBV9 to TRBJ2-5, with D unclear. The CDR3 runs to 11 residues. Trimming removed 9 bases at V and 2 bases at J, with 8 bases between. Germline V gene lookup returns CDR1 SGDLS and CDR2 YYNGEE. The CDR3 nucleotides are TGTGCCACCAGGCGTCAAGAGACCCAGTACTTC. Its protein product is CATRRQETQYF.

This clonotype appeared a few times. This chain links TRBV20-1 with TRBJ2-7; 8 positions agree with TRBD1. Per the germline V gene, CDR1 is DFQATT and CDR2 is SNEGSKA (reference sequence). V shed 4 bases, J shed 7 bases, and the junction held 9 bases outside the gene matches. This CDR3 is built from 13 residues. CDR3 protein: CSAKDRAYNEQYF. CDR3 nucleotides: TGCAGTGCTAAGGACAGGGCCTACAATGAGCAGTACTTC.

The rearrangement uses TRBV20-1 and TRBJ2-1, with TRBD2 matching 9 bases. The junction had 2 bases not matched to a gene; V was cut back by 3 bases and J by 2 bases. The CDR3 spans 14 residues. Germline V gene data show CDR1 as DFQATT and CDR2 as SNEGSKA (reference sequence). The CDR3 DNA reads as TGCAGTGCTAGGGGACTAGCCCCCTACAATGAGCAGTTCTTC. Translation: CSARGLAPYNEQFF.

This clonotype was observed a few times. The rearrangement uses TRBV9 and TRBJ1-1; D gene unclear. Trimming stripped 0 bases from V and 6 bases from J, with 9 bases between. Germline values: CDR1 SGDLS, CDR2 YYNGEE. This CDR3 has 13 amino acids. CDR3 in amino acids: CASSVGREAEAFF. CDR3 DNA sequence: TGTGCCAGCAGCGTAGGAAGAGAGGCTGAAGCTTTCTTT.

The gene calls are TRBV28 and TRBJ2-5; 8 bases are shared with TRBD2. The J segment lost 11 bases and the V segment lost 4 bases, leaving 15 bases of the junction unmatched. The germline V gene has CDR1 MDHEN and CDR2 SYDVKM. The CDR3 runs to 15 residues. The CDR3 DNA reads TGTGCCAGCAGTTCCCTGCGGGAGGACTACAATGAGCAGTACTTC. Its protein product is CASSSLREDYNEQYF.

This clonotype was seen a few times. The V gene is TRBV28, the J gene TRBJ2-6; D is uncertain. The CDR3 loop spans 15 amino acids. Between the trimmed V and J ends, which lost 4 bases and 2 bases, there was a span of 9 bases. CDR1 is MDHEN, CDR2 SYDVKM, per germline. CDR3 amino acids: CASSSPEPGANVLTF. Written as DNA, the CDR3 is TGTGCCAGCAGTTCCCCAGAGCCTGGGGCCAACGTCCTGACTTTC. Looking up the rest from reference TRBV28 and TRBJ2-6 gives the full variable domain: DVKVTQSSRYLVKRTGEKVFLECVQDMDHENMFWYRQDPGLGLRLIYFSYDVKMKEKGDIPEGYSVSREKKERFSLILESASTNQTSMYLCASSSPEPGANVLTFGAGSRLTVL.